The sequence of this T cell receptor (beta chain) was determined in a study of cytomegalovirus exposure and HLA in healthy donors. Study-wide points: A prior analysis recorded that most TCR beta V segments were productive about 87% or about 30% of the time.

This CDR3 spans 19 amino acids. The junction had 9 bases not matched to a gene; V was cut back by 0 bases and J by 4 bases. CDR1 is LGHNA, CDR2 YNFKEQ, per germline. Concerning this clone: The antigen is unknown.

Primers: 60 Vbeta forward and 13 Jbeta reverse. Here immunoSEQ multiplex PCR was the method, and the copy in TCRdb shows in-frame clones only, minus some. The sample has roughly 180,000 clones; around 80% are singletons. The chain recombines TRBV4-2 with TRBJ2-1; 13 positions agree with TRBD2. The TCR sequence derives from a girl aged 10-17 years in good health and CMV-seropositive. Sequencing was done on a sample of PBMCs. CDR3 sequence reads: CASSQDTSGRATGYNEQFF. The CDR3 DNA follows: TGTGCCAGCAGCCAAGATACTAGCGGGAGGGCCACTGGGTACAATGAGCAGTTCTTC.